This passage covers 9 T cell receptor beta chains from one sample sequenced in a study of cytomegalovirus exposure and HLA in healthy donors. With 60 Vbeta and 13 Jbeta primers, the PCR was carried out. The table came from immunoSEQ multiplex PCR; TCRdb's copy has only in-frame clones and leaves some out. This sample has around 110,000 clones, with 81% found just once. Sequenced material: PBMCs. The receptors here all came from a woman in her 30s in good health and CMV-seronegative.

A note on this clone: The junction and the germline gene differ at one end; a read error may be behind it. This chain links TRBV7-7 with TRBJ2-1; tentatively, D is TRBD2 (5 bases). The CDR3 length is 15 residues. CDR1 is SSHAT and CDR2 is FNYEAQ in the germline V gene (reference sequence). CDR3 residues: CASSLGRGRDNEQFF. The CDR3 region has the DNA TGTGCTAGCAGCTTAGGTCGTGGGAGAGATAATGAGCAGTTCTTC.

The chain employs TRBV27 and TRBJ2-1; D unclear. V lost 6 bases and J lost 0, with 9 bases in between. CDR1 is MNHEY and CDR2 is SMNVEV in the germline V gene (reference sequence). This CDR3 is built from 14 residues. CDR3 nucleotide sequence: TGTGCCAGCAGCGGCCCTAGCTCCTACAATGAGCAGTTCTTC. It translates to CASSGPSSYNEQFF.

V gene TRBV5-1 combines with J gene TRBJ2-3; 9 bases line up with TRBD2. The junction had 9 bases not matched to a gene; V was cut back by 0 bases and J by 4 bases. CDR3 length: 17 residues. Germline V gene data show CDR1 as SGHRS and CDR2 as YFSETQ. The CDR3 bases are TGCGCCAGCAGCTTGGGGGGAGCGGCGGGAGGGTCAGATACGCAGTATTTT. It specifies CASSLGGAAGGSDTQYF.

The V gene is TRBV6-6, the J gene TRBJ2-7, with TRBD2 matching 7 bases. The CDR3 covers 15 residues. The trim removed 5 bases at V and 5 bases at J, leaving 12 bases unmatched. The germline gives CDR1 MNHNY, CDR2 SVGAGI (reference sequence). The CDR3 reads CASSRKRDRNDEQYF. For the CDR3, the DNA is TGTGCCAGCAGTCGCAAGCGGGATAGAAACGACGAGCAGTACTTC.

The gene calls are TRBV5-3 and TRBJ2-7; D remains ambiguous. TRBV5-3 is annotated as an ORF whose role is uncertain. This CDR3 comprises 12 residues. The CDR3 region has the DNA TGTGCTTCCGCACCGATGCGGTACGAGCAGTACTTC. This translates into CASAPMRYEQYF.

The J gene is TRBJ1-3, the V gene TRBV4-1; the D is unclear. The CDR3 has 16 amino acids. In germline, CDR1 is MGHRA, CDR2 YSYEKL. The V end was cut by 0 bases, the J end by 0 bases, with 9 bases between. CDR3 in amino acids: CASSQDDKSSGNTIYF. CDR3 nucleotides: TGCGCCAGCAGCCAAGATGACAAGAGCTCTGGAAACACCATATATTTT.

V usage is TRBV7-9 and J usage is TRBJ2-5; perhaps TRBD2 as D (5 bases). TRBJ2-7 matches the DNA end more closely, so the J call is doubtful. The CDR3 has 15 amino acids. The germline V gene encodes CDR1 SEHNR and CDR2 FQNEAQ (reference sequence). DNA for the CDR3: TGTGCCAGCAGCTTAGGCGGGCTAGACGGTTACGAGCAGTACTTC. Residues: CASSLGGLDGYEQYF.

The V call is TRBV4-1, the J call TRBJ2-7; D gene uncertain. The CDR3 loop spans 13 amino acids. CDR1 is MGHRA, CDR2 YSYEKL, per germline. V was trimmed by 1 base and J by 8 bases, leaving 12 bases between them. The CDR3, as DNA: TGCGCCAGCAGCCAAGTCGAGCGCGTTCAGCAGTACTTC. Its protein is CASSQVERVQQYF.

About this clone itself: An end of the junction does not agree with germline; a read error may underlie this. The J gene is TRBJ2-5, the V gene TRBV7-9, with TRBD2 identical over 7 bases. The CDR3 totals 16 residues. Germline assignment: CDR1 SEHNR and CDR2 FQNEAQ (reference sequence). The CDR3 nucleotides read TGTTCCAGCAGCCCGGGGCGGGGGAAATTACAAGAGACCCAGTACTTC. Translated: CSSSPGRGKLQETQYF.